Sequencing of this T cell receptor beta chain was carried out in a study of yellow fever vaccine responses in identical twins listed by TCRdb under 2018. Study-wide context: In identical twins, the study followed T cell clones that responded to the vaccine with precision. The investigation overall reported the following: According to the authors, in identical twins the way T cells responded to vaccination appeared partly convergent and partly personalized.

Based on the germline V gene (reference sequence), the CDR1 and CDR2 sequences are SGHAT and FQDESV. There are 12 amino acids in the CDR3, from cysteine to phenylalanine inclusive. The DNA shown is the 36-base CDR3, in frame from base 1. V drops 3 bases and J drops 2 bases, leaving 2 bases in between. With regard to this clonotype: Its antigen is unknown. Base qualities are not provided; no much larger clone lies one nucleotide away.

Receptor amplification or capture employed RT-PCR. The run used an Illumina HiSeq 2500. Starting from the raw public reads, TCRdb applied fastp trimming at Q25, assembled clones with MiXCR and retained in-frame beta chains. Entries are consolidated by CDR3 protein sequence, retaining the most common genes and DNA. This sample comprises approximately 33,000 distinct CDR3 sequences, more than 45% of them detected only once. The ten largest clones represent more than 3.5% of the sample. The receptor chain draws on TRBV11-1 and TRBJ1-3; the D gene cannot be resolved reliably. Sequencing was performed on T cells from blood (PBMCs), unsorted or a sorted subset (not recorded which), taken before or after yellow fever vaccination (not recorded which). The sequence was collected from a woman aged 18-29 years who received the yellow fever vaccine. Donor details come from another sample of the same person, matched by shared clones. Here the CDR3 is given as CASSFTGNTIYF. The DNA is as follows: TGTGCCAGCAGCTTTACTGGAAACACCATATATTTT.